Presented here are 13 T cell receptor beta chains from one specimen sequenced in a study of shared clonotypes between healthy human individuals. Sequenced by immunoSEQ multiplex PCR; TCRdb stores in-frame clones only, minus some. The sample lists 2 million to 3 million clones; approximately 93% were seen once. Material for sequencing was naive CD4+ T cells from PBMCs. This sample's subset: CD45RA+ positively selected. These receptors were collected from a man aged 18 to 29 in good health. Some clones in this sample may be carry-over from other donors' samples.

This clone was seen just once. The chain employs TRBV7-3 and TRBJ2-3, with 8 positions matching TRBD1. V was pared by 2 bases and J by 6 bases, with 7 bases of the junction left unmatched. Germline V gene lookup returns CDR1 SGHTA and CDR2 FQGTGA. CDR3 length: 15 amino acids. CDR3 region: CASSLSGGASDTQYF. Written as DNA, the CDR3 is TGTGCCAGCAGCTTATCAGGGGGCGCTTCCGATACGCAGTATTTT.

This clone is a singleton in its sample. The chain employs TRBV19 and TRBJ2-7; a possible D gene is TRBD1 (5 bases). Deletions cut 1 base from V and 8 bases from J, with 18 bases between. Germline-derived CDR1 and CDR2 are LNHDA and SQIVND (reference sequence). This CDR3 contains 15 residues. CDR3 amino acids: CASSIGGTGSYKQYF. The CDR3 bases are TGTGCCAGTAGTATAGGGGGCACCGGAAGTTATAAGCAGTACTTC. Full variable domain (remainder filled in from reference TRBV19 and TRBJ2-7): DGGITQSPKYLFRKEGQNVTLSCEQNLNHDAMYWYRQDPGQGLRLIYYSQIVNDFQKGDIAEGYSVSREKKESFPLTVTSAQKNPTAFYLCASSIGGTGSYKQYFGPGTRLTVT.

The chain uses TRBV28 and TRBJ1-3; tentative D call: TRBD1 (5 bases). V gave up 8 bases and J gave up 0 bases, with 11 bases separating them. Germline assignment: CDR1 MDHEN and CDR2 SYDVKM. The CDR3 is 14 amino acids. The CDR3 nucleotides are TGTGCCAGCGTCCTTGGGGCCTCTGGAAACACCATATATTTT. Its translation is CASVLGASGNTIYF. The full variable domain, in which reference TRBV28 and TRBJ1-3 provide the parts outside the CDR3, is DVKVTQSSRYLVKRTGEKVFLECVQDMDHENMFWYRQDPGLGLRLIYFSYDVKMKEKGDIPEGYSVSREKKERFSLILESASTNQTSMYLCASVLGASGNTIYFGEGSWLTVV.

V gene TRBV19 combines with J gene TRBJ2-1; TRBD1 aligns across 8 bases. The CDR3 has 17 amino acids. Trimming removed 4 bases from V and 1 base from J; junction bases left unmatched: 9. Germline CDR1 reads LNHDA; CDR2 reads SQIVND (reference sequence). CDR3 protein: CASSSLGQGKSYNEQFF. CDR3 sequence (DNA): TGTGCCAGTAGTAGCCTAGGACAGGGAAAATCCTACAATGAGCAGTTCTTC. The variable domain in full, completed from reference TRBV19 and TRBJ2-1, reads DGGITQSPKYLFRKEGQNVTLSCEQNLNHDAMYWYRQDPGQGLRLIYYSQIVNDFQKGDIAEGYSVSREKKESFPLTVTSAQKNPTAFYLCASSSLGQGKSYNEQFFGPGTRLTVL.

The rearrangement uses TRBV4-3 and TRBJ2-3; 9 bases map to TRBD1. Germline V gene lookup returns CDR1 LGHNA and CDR2 YSLEER. The CDR3 length is 17 residues. V lost 4 bases and J lost 3; bases outside the gene matches: 11. The CDR3 DNA follows: TGCGCCAGCAGCCTGGGCCCGGGACAGGGTAAAACAGATACGCAGTATTTT. This gives the protein CASSLGPGQGKTDTQYF.

V and J are TRBV5-1 and TRBJ2-3; TRBD1 agrees at 12 bases. Germline CDR1 and CDR2: SGHRS and YFSETQ. After removal of 4 bases from V and 1 base from J, the junction contained 7 bases not matched to a gene. The CDR3 contains 17 residues. The CDR3 loop reads CASSEGQGALGTDTQYF. The CDR3 nucleotides read TGCGCCAGCAGCGAGGGACAGGGGGCGCTTGGCACAGATACGCAGTATTTT.

The genes are TRBV10-2 and TRBJ2-5; 15 bases line up with TRBD2. Germline trimming cut 4 bases from V and 5 bases from J; bases unmatched to any gene: 8. The germline V gene encodes CDR1 WSHSY and CDR2 SAAADI. The CDR3 runs to 17 residues. The CDR3 region has the DNA TGCGCCAGCAGTGTTGGACTAGCGGGAGGGCCGGACGAGACCCAGTACTTC. This translates into CASSVGLAGGPDETQYF.

The CDR3 region is CASSLAKQGNNEQFF. Written as DNA, the CDR3 is TGTGCCAGCAGCTTGGCCAAGCAGGGAAACAATGAGCAGTTCTTC. The V gene is TRBV5-4, the J gene TRBJ2-1; maybe TRBD1 (5 bases). Germline CDR1 reads SGHNT; CDR2 reads YYREEE (reference sequence). The length of the CDR3 is 15 residues. Trimming cost V 0 bases and J 5 bases, with 12 bases left between them.

This rearrangement joins TRBV2 to TRBJ1-2, with TRBD1 identical over 7 bases. This CDR3 region has 14 residues. V was clipped by 5 bases and J by 5 bases; unmatched bases: 8. CDR1 SNHLY and CDR2 FYNNEI come from the germline V gene. CDR3 in DNA: TGTGCCAGCAGTCCGACAGGGTCGGGTTATGGCTACACCTTC. Its translation: CASSPTGSGYGYTF.

Here the CDR3 reads CASSLPGQGAGELFF. In DNA, the CDR3 is TGCGCCAGCAGCTTGCCGGGACAGGGGGCCGGGGAGCTGTTTTTT. The genes are TRBV5-1 and TRBJ2-2; 11 bases map to TRBD1. The CDR3 totals 15 residues. CDR1 SGHRS and CDR2 YFSETQ come from the germline V gene. V lost 1 base and J lost 6; bases outside the gene matches: 2.

The chain recombines TRBV7-9 with TRBJ1-1, with 9 bases that match TRBD1. CDR3 length: 14 residues. Trimming cost V 4 bases and J 3 bases; bases outside gene matches: 3. The V gene's germline CDR1 is SEHNR and CDR2 FQNEAQ (reference sequence). DNA for the CDR3: TGTGCCAGCAGCTCACAGGGGGCCGACACTGAAGCTTTCTTT. It encodes CASSSQGADTEAFF.

The V and J genes are TRBV10-3 and TRBJ2-1, with 10 bases matching TRBD2. The CDR3 totals 16 residues. Germline CDR1 reads ENHRY; CDR2 reads SYGVKD. V was pared by 6 bases and J by 2 bases, with 7 bases of the junction left unmatched. CDR3 protein: CAISLLGTSAYNEQFF. The CDR3 DNA sequence: TGTGCCATCAGCCTACTGGGGACTAGCGCCTACAATGAGCAGTTCTTC.

V is TRBV19 and J is TRBJ1-5; TRBD1 aligns across 7 bases. Germline V gives CDR1 LNHDA, CDR2 SQIVND (reference sequence). CDR3 size: 14 residues. V was pared by 5 bases and J by 7 bases, with 8 bases of the junction left unmatched. CDR3 in amino acids: CASSDDRVGQPQHF. CDR3 in DNA: TGTGCCAGTAGTGACGACAGGGTCGGGCAGCCCCAGCATTTT.